This TCR beta chain was identified in a study of blood T cell repertoires in COVID-19. About the research overall: Whether acute or convalescent, the COVID-19 samples came from the United States, Italy and Spain. The analysed material was cDNA or gDNA that came from T cells, B-cell-depleted T cells, or PBMCs.

Per the authors' pipeline: Cell counts per sample came from amplifying reference gene primers. The protocol was immunoSEQ multiplex PCR, while the TCRdb copy is restricted to in-frame clones and leaves out a portion. That table is the source of V, J and clone size, and D and trimming were worked out from the DNA. The sample has 20,000 to 25,000 clones, around 83% seen once; the top ten hold 40% to 60%. V lost 0 bases, J lost 5 bases, and 11 bases lay in between. The CDR3 length is 14 residues. The germline V gene has CDR1 SGHRS and CDR2 YFSETQ. This rearrangement joins TRBV5-1 to TRBJ1-1, with unresolved D. Sequenced input: peripheral blood. The sequence was obtained from a man between 65 and 85 years old with acute or convalescent COVID-19. The CDR3 spells CASSLAPGKTEAFF. The CDR3 coding sequence is TGCGCCAGCAGCTTGGCCCCGGGGAAAACTGAAGCTTTCTTT. The full variable domain, completed using reference TRBV5-1 and TRBJ1-1, is KAGVTQTPRYLIKTRGQQVTLSCSPISGHRSVSWYQQTPGQGLQFLFEYFSETQRNKGNFPGRFSGRQFSNSRSEMNVSTLELGDSALYLCASSLAPGKTEAFFGQGTRLTVV.